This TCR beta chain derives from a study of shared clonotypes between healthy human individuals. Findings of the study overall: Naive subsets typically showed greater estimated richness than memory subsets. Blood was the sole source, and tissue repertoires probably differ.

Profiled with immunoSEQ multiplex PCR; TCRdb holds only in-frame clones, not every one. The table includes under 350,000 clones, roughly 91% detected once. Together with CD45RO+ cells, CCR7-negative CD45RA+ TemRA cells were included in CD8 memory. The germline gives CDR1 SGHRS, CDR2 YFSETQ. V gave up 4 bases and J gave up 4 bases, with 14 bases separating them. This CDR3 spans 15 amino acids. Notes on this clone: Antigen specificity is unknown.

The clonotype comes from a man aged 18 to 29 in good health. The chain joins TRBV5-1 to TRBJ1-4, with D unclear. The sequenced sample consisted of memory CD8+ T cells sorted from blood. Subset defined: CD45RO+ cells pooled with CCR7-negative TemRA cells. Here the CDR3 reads CASSTWPGRNEKLFF. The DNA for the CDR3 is TGCGCCAGCAGCACCTGGCCGGGCCGTAATGAAAAACTGTTTTTT. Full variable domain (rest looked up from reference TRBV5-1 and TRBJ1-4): KAGVTQTPRYLIKTRGQQVTLSCSPISGHRSVSWYQQTPGQGLQFLFEYFSETQRNKGNFPGRFSGRQFSNSRSEMNVSTLELGDSALYLCASSTWPGRNEKLFFGSGTQLSVL.